This T cell receptor (beta chain) was identified during a study of neoadjuvant anti-PD-1 for oral cavity cancer. Sequencing was performed with immunoSEQ multiplex PCR; in TCRdb, only in-frame clones are kept and a portion is missing. The sample consists of about 6,800 clones, 74% of them appearing once. Germline CDR1 LGHNA, CDR2 YSLEER. The V gene lost 0 bases and the J gene lost 8 bases, with 16 bases spanning the gap. CDR3 length: 15 residues. The rearrangement joins TRBV4-3 to TRBJ1-2; possible D gene TRBD1, 5 bases. The source was PBMCs, collected before nivolumab (anti-PD-1) treatment. This clonotype was obtained from a person aged 40 to 85 with oral cavity squamous cell carcinoma. CDR3 region: CASSQDIQQDRGYTF. The CDR3, as DNA: TGCGCCAGCAGCCAAGATATCCAACAGGATCGCGGCTACACCTTC.